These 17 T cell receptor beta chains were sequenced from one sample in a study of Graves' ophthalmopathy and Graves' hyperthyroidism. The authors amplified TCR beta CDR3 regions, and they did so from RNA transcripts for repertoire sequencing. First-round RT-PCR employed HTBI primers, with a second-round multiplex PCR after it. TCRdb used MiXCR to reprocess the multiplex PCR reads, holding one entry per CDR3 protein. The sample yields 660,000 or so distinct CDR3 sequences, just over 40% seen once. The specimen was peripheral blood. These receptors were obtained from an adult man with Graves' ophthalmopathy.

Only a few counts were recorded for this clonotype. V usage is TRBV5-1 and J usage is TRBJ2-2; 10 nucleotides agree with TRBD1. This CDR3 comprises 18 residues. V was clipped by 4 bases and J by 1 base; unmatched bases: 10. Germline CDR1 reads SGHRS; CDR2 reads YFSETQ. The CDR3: CASSKRQGASGNTGELFF. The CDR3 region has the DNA TGCGCCAGCAGCAAGCGACAGGGGGCAAGTGGGAACACCGGGGAGCTGTTTTTT.

The CDR3, as DNA: TGTGCCAGCAGCAAGTTCGAACACAACAACTATGGCTACACCTTC. Amino acids: CASSKFEHNNYGYTF. V and J are TRBV4-2 and TRBJ1-2, with D unresolved. Trimming stripped 5 bases from V and 2 bases from J, with 15 bases between. From germline, CDR1 is LGHNA and CDR2 YNFKEQ. The CDR3 runs 15 residues.

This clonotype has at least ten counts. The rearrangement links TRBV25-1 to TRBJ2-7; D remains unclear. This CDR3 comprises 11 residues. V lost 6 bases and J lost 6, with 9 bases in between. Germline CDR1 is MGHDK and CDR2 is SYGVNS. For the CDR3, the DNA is TGTGCCAGCAGAGGAGTCGGCGAGCAGTACTTC. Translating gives CASRGVGEQYF.

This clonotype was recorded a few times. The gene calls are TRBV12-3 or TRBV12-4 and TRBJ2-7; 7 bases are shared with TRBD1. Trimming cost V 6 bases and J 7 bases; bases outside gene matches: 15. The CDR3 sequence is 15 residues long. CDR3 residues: CASSNGDSPVGEQYF. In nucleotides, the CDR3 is TGTGCCAGCAGCAACGGGGACAGTCCCGTGGGGGAGCAGTACTTC.

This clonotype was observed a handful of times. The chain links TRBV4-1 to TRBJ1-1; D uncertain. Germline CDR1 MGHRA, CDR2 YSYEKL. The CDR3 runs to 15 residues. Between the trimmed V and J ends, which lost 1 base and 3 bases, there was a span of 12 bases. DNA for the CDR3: TGCGCCAGCAGCCAAGGGGTAGTTACTGACACTGAAGCTTTCTTT. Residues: CASSQGVVTDTEAFF.

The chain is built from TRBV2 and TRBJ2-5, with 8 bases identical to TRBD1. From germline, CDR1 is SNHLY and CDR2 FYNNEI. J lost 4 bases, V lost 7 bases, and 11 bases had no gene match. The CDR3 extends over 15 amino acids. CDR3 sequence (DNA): TGTGCCAGCACACACAGGGGGAAGGGGCGAGAGACCCAGTACTTC. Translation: CASTHRGKGRETQYF.

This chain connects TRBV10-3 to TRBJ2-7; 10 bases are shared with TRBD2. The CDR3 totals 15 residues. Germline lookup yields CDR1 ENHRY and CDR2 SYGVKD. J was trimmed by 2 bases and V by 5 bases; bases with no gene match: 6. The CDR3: CAISTSGVVPYEQYF. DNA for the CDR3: TGTGCCATCAGTACTAGCGGGGTGGTCCCCTACGAGCAGTACTTC.

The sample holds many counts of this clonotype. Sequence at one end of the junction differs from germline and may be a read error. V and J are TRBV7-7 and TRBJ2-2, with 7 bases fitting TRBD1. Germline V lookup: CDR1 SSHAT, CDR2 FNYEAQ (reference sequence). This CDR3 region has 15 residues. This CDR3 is CASSSGTANTGELFF. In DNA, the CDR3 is TGCGCCAGCAGTTCCGGGACAGCGAACACCGGGGAGCTGTTTTTT.

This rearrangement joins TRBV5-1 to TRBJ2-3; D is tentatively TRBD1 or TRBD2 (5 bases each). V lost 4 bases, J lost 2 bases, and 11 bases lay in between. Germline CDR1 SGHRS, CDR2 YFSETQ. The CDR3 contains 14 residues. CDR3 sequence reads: CASSTGDATDTQYF. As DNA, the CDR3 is TGCGCCAGCAGCACCGGGGACGCCACAGATACGCAGTATTTT.

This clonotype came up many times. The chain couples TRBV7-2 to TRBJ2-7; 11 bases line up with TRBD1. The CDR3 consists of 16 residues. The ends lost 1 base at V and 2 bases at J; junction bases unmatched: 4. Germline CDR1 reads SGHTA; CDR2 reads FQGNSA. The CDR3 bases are TGTGCCAGCAGCTTAGATGGGGACAGGGGGACCTACGAGCAGTACTTC. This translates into CASSLDGDRGTYEQYF.

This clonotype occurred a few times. CDR3 sequence: CATSRDSTSGGPAADTQYF. In DNA, the CDR3 is TGTGCCACCAGCAGAGATTCGACTAGCGGGGGCCCCGCAGCAGATACGCAGTATTTT. The chain is built from TRBV15 and TRBJ2-3; 12 positions match TRBD2. The CDR3 spans 19 residues. V dropped 0 bases and J dropped 4; count of bases not matched to a gene: 11. CDR1 is LNHNV and CDR2 is YYDKDF in the germline V gene (reference sequence).

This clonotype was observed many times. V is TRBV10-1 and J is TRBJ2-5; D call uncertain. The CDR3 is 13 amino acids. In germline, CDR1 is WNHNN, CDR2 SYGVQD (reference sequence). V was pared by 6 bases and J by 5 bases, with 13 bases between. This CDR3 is CASSPDGAETQYF. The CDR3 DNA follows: TGCGCCAGCAGCCCGGACGGAGCTGAGACCCAGTACTTC.

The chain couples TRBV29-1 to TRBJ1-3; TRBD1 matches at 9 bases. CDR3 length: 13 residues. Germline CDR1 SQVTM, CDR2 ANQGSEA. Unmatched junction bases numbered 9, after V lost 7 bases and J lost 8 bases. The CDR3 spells CSAWTGEGYTIYF. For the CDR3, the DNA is TGCAGCGCCTGGACAGGGGAAGGCTACACCATATATTTT. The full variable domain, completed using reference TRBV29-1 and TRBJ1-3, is SAVISQKPSRDICQRGTSLTIQCQVDSQVTMMFWYRQQPGQSLTLIATANQGSEATYESGFVIDKFPISRPNLTFSTLTVSNMSPEDSSIYLCSAWTGEGYTIYFGEGSWLTVV.

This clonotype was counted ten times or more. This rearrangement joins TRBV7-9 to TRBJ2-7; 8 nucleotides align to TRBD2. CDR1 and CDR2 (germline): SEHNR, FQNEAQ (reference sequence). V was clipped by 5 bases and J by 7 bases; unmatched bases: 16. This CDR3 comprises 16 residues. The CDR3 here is CASSLVRPSGGWEQYF. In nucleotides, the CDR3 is TGTGCCAGCAGCCTAGTCCGTCCCAGCGGGGGTTGGGAGCAGTACTTC.

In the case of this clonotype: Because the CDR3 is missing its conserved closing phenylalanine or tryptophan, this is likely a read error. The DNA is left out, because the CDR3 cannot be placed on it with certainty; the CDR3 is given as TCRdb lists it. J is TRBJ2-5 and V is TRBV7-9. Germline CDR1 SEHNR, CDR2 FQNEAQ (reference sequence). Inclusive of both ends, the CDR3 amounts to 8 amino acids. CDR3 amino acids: CASSPITY.

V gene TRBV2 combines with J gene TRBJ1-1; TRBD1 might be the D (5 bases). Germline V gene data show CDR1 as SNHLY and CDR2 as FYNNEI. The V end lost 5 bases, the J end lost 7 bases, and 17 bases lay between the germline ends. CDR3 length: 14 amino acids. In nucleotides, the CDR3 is TGTGCCAGCAGTCCCCCGGTGGGGCAGGGTGAAGCTTTCTTT. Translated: CASSPPVGQGEAFF. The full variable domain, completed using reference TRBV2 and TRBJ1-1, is EPEVTQTPSHQVTQMGQEVILRCVPISNHLYFYWYRQILGQKVEFLVSFYNNEISEKSEIFDDQFSVERPDGSNFTLKIRSTKLEDSAMYFCASSPPVGQGEAFFGQGTRLTVV.

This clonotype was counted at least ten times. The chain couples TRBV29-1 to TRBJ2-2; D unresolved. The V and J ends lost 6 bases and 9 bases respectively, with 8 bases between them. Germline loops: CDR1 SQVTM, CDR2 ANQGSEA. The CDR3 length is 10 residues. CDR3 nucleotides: TGCAGCGTGGGGTGGAGGGAGCTGTTTTTT. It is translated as CSVGWRELFF.